This T cell receptor beta chain was obtained from a study of cytomegalovirus exposure and HLA in healthy donors. Study-wide background: Genotyping showed 81% of over 350 donors falling in the Caucasian-associated ancestry cluster. Study observations and caveats: According to an earlier analysis, most TCR beta V segments yielded productive rearrangements about 87% or about 30% of the time. Altogether, 160 or so TCR beta chains were recorded as cytomegalovirus-associated.

Note on this clone: The target antigen is unknown.

60 Vbeta and 13 Jbeta primers were used in PCR. The protocol was immunoSEQ multiplex PCR, while the TCRdb copy is restricted to in-frame clones and leaves out a portion. The repertoire holds 150,000 to 200,000 clones, with under 85% as singletons. The CDR3 totals 14 residues. Trimming took 0 bases from V and 7 from J, leaving 9 bases between them. Germline V gene lookup returns CDR1 SNHLY and CDR2 FYNNEI. The TCR comes from a human donor in good health. What was sequenced was PBMCs. The chain combines TRBV2 with TRBJ2-2; D gene unclear. CDR3 in amino acids: CASSEALQIGELFF. The CDR3 coding sequence is TGTGCCAGCAGTGAAGCGCTCCAGATCGGGGAGCTGTTTTTT.